The entry below gives a single T cell receptor (beta chain) sequence along with its context. As yet, its antigen is unknown. The library came from three nested PCR rounds adapted from ARM-PCR protocols. TCRdb used MiXCR to reprocess the multiplex PCR reads, holding one entry per CDR3 protein. The sample has roughly 120,000 distinct CDR3 sequences; 60% to 70% are singletons. Between the trimmed V and J ends, which lost 2 bases and 5 bases, there was a span of 10 bases. Germline V gene lookup returns CDR1 KGHSH and CDR2 LQKENI. The CDR3 totals 13 residues. The source of the sample is a study of tumor and adjacent non-tumor tissue in lung cancer. Whole-study context: There were around 11 adenocarcinoma, 2 squamous cell carcinoma and 1 small cell lung cancer cases.

General observations from the study: Compared with tumor, normal lung showed significantly lower TCR diversity. Top 100 clones took a larger repertoire share in normal lung.

This sample's RNA came from whole unsorted tissue. The normal lung tissue was taken more than 3 cm from the tumor edge. The chain carries TRBV18 and TRBJ2-7; D may be TRBD2 (5 bases). The sequenced material came from distant non-tumor lung tissue. This receptor was obtained from a man in his 60s with non-small cell lung cancer. CDR3 residues: CASSPGSTNEQYF. The CDR3 DNA is TGTGCCAGCTCACCAGGGTCGACTAACGAGCAGTACTTC.